Listed here are 28 T cell receptor beta chains from one sample, sequenced in a study of blood T cell repertoires in COVID-19. Only in-frame clones appear in the TCRdb table, and some are missing; sequencing was by immunoSEQ multiplex PCR. The sample yields roughly 58,000 clones, approximately 84% seen once. Sequencing was carried out using peripheral blood. These receptors were taken from a man aged 65 to 79 with active COVID-19.

The rearrangement joins TRBV24-1 to TRBJ2-2; D is possibly TRBD1 (6 bases). The germline V gene has CDR1 KGHDR and CDR2 SFDVKD. The CDR3 totals 19 residues. The V end lost 1 base, the J end lost 0 bases, and 17 bases lay between the germline ends. CDR3 sequence reads: CATSDFRLGRGSNTGELFF. CDR3 nucleotides: TGTGCCACCAGTGATTTCCGGTTGGGCAGGGGTTCGAACACCGGGGAGCTGTTTTTT.

The rearrangement joins TRBV30 to TRBJ2-7; TRBD2 matches at 7 bases. Germline loops: CDR1 GTSNPN, CDR2 SVGIG (reference sequence). V was pared by 1 base and J by 7 bases, with 4 bases of the junction left unmatched. This CDR3 is built from 12 residues. The CDR3 protein is CAWSGTSWEQYF. In DNA form, the CDR3 reads TGTGCCTGGAGTGGGACTAGTTGGGAGCAGTACTTC.

About this clone: Other DNA sequences in the sample encode the same CDR3. This chain links TRBV18 with TRBJ2-7, with a possible D match to TRBD2 (6 bases). Germline V lookup: CDR1 KGHSH, CDR2 LQKENI. The CDR3 covers 13 residues. Deletions cut 3 bases from V and 5 bases from J, with 11 bases between. The CDR3: CASSPVRENEQYF. The CDR3 region has the DNA TGTGCCAGCTCACCTGTACGGGAGAACGAGCAGTACTTC.

The chain joins TRBV15 to TRBJ2-1, with a possible D match to TRBD2 (5 bases). The germline gives CDR1 LNHNV, CDR2 YYDKDF (reference sequence). The CDR3 length is 15 residues. The germline V and J ends were trimmed by 6 bases and 7 bases, with 19 bases remaining between them. For the CDR3, the DNA is TGTGCCACCAGACTAGGTATCGGTACGCCGAATGAGCAGTTCTTC. It specifies CATRLGIGTPNEQFF.

With respect to this clone: Other DNA variants within this sample encode the same CDR3. This chain connects TRBV7-2 to TRBJ1-4, with 8 bases aligning to TRBD1. This CDR3 contains 15 residues. J lost 0 bases, V lost 4 bases, and 1 base had no gene match. Germline V lookup: CDR1 SGHTA, CDR2 FQGNSA. The CDR3 coding sequence is TGTGCCAGCAGCTCGGACAGGGCAACTAATGAAAAACTGTTTTTT. Protein product: CASSSDRATNEKLFF. Together with reference TRBV7-2 and TRBJ1-4, the CDR3 gives the full variable domain: GAGVSQSPSNKVTEKGKDVELRCDPISGHTALYWYRQSLGQGLEFLIYFQGNSAPDKSGLPSDRFSAERTGGSVSTLTIQRTQQEDSAVYLCASSSDRATNEKLFFGSGTQLSVL.

This chain joins TRBV21-1 and TRBJ2-7; TRBD1 is the table's D call, not checked against the DNA. TRBV21-1 has pseudogene status. The CDR3 loop spans 16 amino acids. CDR3 residues: CASSKALQGGSYEQYF. In DNA, the CDR3 is TGTGCCAGCAGCAAAGCGCTCCAGGGGGGCTCCTACGAGCAGTACTTC.

This clone has only one observation. The V call is TRBV5-1, the J call TRBJ1-2, with a possible D match to TRBD1 (5 bases). The CDR3 runs 13 residues. V was trimmed by 0 bases and J by 8 bases, leaving 11 bases between them. Germline CDR1 reads SGHRS; CDR2 reads YFSETQ. Here the CDR3 reads CASSLGGAEGYTF. The CDR3 nucleotides are TGCGCCAGCAGCTTGGGGGGCGCGGAAGGCTACACCTTC.

J is TRBJ1-5 and V is TRBV7-3, with 9 bases aligning to TRBD1. The junction had 0 bases not matched to a gene; V was cut back by 4 bases and J by 5 bases. Germline assignment: CDR1 SGHTA and CDR2 FQGTGA. The CDR3 sequence is 13 residues long. CDR3 amino acids: CASSWDRDQPQHF. The CDR3 DNA sequence: TGTGCCAGCAGCTGGGACAGGGATCAGCCCCAGCATTTT.

The rearrangement uses TRBV21-1 and TRBJ2-3; whether TRBD2, the table's D call, matches the DNA was not checked. TRBV21-1 is a listed pseudogene. The CDR3 extends over 16 amino acids. This CDR3 is CASSKRRASSTDTQYF. As DNA, the CDR3 is TGTGCCAGCAGCAAAAGGAGGGCATCTAGCACAGATACGCAGTATTTT.

This chain joins TRBV14 and TRBJ2-3, with D possibly being TRBD2 (5 bases). CDR3 length: 16 amino acids. The germline V gene has CDR1 SGHDN and CDR2 FVKESK. The V and J ends lost 2 bases and 1 base respectively, with 13 bases between them. CDR3 in amino acids: CASSQNLLVGTDTQYF. CDR3 DNA: TGTGCCAGCAGCCAAAATCTACTAGTCGGCACAGATACGCAGTATTTT.

The chain joins TRBV20-1 to TRBJ2-1, with a possible D match to TRBD2 (5 bases). This CDR3 spans 10 amino acids. The germline V gene encodes CDR1 DFQATT and CDR2 SNEGSKA (reference sequence). The germline V and J ends were trimmed by 5 bases and 11 bases, with 10 bases remaining between them. CDR3 protein: CSAPREKQFF. The CDR3 DNA reads TGCAGTGCTCCCCGGGAAAAGCAGTTCTTC.

This clone was found once. The chain is built from TRBV9 and TRBJ2-2, with TRBD2 identical over 11 bases. The CDR3 has 15 residues. The ends lost 4 bases at V and 4 bases at J; junction bases unmatched: 3. CDR1 and CDR2 (germline): SGDLS, YYNGEE. Here the CDR3 reads CASSTGTSGTGELFF. Written as DNA, the CDR3 is TGTGCCAGCAGCACCGGGACTAGCGGCACCGGGGAGCTGTTTTTT.

The chain is built from TRBV6-2 or TRBV6-3 and TRBJ2-1; 7 positions agree with TRBD2. V shed 5 bases and J 0 bases; nucleotides not matched to a gene: 7. The CDR3 has 16 amino acids. In germline, CDR1 is MNHEY, CDR2 SVGEGT. CDR3 sequence reads: CASSRTSVSSYNEQFF. In DNA form, the CDR3 reads TGTGCCAGCAGTCGAACTAGCGTTAGCTCCTACAATGAGCAGTTCTTC.

The V call is TRBV2, the J call TRBJ2-7, with 13 positions matching TRBD2. V gave up 3 bases and J gave up 2 bases; unmatched junction bases: 7. CDR1 is SNHLY, CDR2 FYNNEI, per germline. The CDR3 consists of 17 residues. CDR3 amino acids: CASSDGLAGDRPYEQYF. Written as DNA, the CDR3 is TGTGCCAGCAGTGACGGACTAGCGGGAGATCGCCCCTACGAGCAGTACTTC.

This chain joins TRBV13 and TRBJ2-2; D gene unclear. The CDR3 has 11 residues. The germline V gene encodes CDR1 PRHDT and CDR2 FYEKMQ (reference sequence). V was cut by 10 bases and J by 0 bases, with 3 bases left in between. In DNA, the CDR3 is TGTGCCACCGCGAACACCGGGGAGCTGTTTTTT. Translation gives CATANTGELFF.

J is TRBJ2-3 and V is TRBV11-2; 11 bases map to TRBD2. This CDR3 comprises 18 residues. V was pared by 5 bases and J by 1 base, with 11 bases of the junction left unmatched. The germline gives CDR1 SGHAT, CDR2 FQNNGV. In nucleotides, the CDR3 is TGTGCCAGCAGCCTCATACCTAGCGGGAGGCCCGGCACAGATACGCAGTATTTT. Its translation: CASSLIPSGRPGTDTQYF. Full variable domain (missing parts from reference TRBV11-2 and TRBJ2-3): EAGVAQSPRYKIIEKRQSVAFWCNPISGHATLYWYQQILGQGPKLLIQFQNNGVVDDSQLPKDRFSAERLKGVDSTLKIQPAKLEDSAVYLCASSLIPSGRPGTDTQYFGPGTRLTVL.

The chain couples TRBV11-2 to TRBJ1-2, with 9 bases fitting TRBD1. The V segment lost 8 bases and the J segment 4 bases; nucleotides outside the gene matches: 5. Germline V CDR1 and CDR2: SGHAT, FQNNGV. This CDR3 comprises 13 residues. The CDR3, as DNA: TGTGCCAGCGTCGGGACAGGGCCCTATGGCTACACCTTC. It encodes CASVGTGPYGYTF.

In this sample, this clone turned up a few times. This chain joins TRBV21-1 and TRBJ2-3; TRBD2, the D gene given by the table, was not confirmed from the DNA. TRBV21-1 is a known pseudogene. The CDR3 extends over 18 amino acids. The CDR3 loop is CASSKAKGTSGKRDTQYF. The DNA for the CDR3 is TGTGCCAGCAGCAAGGCCAAAGGGACTAGCGGGAAAAGAGATACGCAGTATTTT.

The chain joins TRBV2 to TRBJ1-5; 7 bases fit TRBD1. Germline assignment: CDR1 SNHLY and CDR2 FYNNEI. The CDR3 length is 14 residues. J lost 7 bases, V lost 4 bases, and 7 bases had no gene match. The CDR3 sequence is CASSGDREGQPQHF. CDR3 coding DNA: TGTGCCAGCAGTGGAGACAGGGAAGGCCAGCCCCAGCATTTT.

The gene calls are TRBV28 and TRBJ2-1; 9 bases are a match to TRBD2. The CDR3 is 16 residues long. Germline trimming cut 5 bases from V and 2 bases from J; bases unmatched to any gene: 7. Germline CDR1 is MDHEN and CDR2 is SYDVKM. The CDR3 reads CASSALLAGTYNEQFF. Here the CDR3 DNA reads TGTGCCAGCAGTGCCTTGCTAGCGGGAACCTACAATGAGCAGTTCTTC.

The V call is TRBV3-1 (or the pseudogene TRBV3-2), the J call TRBJ2-7; 7 nucleotides align to TRBD2. Trimming at V came to 8 bases and at J to 0 bases, leaving 10 bases not matched to a gene. This CDR3 contains 15 residues. Germline V gene sequence: CDR1 LGHDT, CDR2 YNNKEL (reference sequence). CDR3 bases: TGTGCCAGCGGGACTACGCTAAGGTCCTCCTACGAGCAGTACTTC. It codes for CASGTTLRSSYEQYF.

The V gene is TRBV5-6, the J gene TRBJ1-6; 7 bases line up with TRBD1. CDR1 is SGHDT and CDR2 is YYEEEE in the germline V gene. The V gene end was trimmed by 4 bases and the J gene end by 9 bases; junction bases not matched to a gene: 10. The CDR3 is 15 residues long. CDR3 region: CASSRRQGFISPLHF. The DNA of the CDR3 is TGTGCCAGCAGCAGACGACAGGGTTTCATTTCACCCCTCCACTTT.

This chain uses TRBV6-2 or TRBV6-3 with TRBJ1-2, with D maybe TRBD1 (5 bases). Germline V gives CDR1 MNHEY, CDR2 SVGEGT. The V gene lost 2 bases and the J gene lost 4 bases, with 11 bases spanning the gap. CDR3 length: 14 residues. Written as DNA, the CDR3 is TGTGCCAGCAGTTACGCAGGGTCGGGCTATGGCTACACCTTC. Residues: CASSYAGSGYGYTF.

The DNA for the CDR3 is TGTGCCAGCAGTTCTCAGACAGTCCAAGAGACCCAGTACTTC. Translating it yields CASSSQTVQETQYF. This chain joins TRBV6-5 and TRBJ2-5, with a weak D call TRBD1 (5 bases). Germline V lookup: CDR1 MNHEY, CDR2 SVGAGI. The CDR3 totals 14 residues. V was clipped by 4 bases and J by 1 base, with 10 bases between them.

The chain joins TRBV28 to TRBJ2-5; maybe TRBD1 (6 bases). In germline, CDR1 is MDHEN, CDR2 SYDVKM. V gave up 4 bases and J gave up 5 bases, with 17 bases separating them. This CDR3 region has 15 residues. In DNA form, the CDR3 reads TGTGCCAGCAGTTCCATCACAGGGCTCCGGGAGACCCAGTACTTC. Encoded protein: CASSSITGLRETQYF. The full variable domain, its missing parts supplied by reference TRBV28 and TRBJ2-5, is DVKVTQSSRYLVKRTGEKVFLECVQDMDHENMFWYRQDPGLGLRLIYFSYDVKMKEKGDIPEGYSVSREKKERFSLILESASTNQTSMYLCASSSITGLRETQYFGPGTRLLVL.

V usage is TRBV4-3 and J usage is TRBJ2-7; 10 nucleotides agree with TRBD2. Germline loops: CDR1 LGHNA, CDR2 YSLEER. Losses at the gene ends were 1 base for V and 5 bases for J; bases not matched to a gene: 2. This CDR3 is built from 14 residues. CDR3 sequence (DNA): TGCGCCAGCAGCCAAGGAGCGGGAGGGAACGAGCAGTACTTC. Translated: CASSQGAGGNEQYF.

The chain uses TRBV6-2 or TRBV6-3 and TRBJ1-5, with D possibly matching TRBD1 (6 bases). Trimming removed 2 bases at V and 1 base at J, with 18 bases between. Per germline, CDR1 MNHEY and CDR2 SVGEGT. This CDR3 has 18 residues. The CDR3 sequence is CASSYEGRGAPSNQPQHF. The CDR3 bases are TGTGCCAGCAGTTACGAAGGGCGGGGGGCGCCCAGCAATCAGCCCCAGCATTTT.

The chain recombines TRBV7-6 with TRBJ2-7, with TRBD2 matching 14 bases. Germline V lookup: CDR1 SGHVS, CDR2 FNYEAQ. The CDR3 totals 20 residues. V shed 4 bases, J shed 2 bases, and the junction held 16 bases outside the gene matches. Here the CDR3 reads CASSSMPAGLAGEYAYEQYF. CDR3 coding DNA: TGTGCCAGCAGCTCCATGCCCGCGGGACTAGCGGGAGAGTATGCCTACGAGCAGTACTTC.